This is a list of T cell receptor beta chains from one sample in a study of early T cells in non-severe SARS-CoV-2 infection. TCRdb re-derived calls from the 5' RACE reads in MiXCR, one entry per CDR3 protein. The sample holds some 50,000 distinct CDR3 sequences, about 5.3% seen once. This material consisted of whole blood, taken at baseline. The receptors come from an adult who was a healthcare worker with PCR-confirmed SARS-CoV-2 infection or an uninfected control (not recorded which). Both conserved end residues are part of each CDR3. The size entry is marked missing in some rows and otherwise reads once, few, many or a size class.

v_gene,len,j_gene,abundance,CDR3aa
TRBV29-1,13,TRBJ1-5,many,CSVGAGDNQPQHF
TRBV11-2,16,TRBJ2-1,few,CASSPRTSGIYNEQFF
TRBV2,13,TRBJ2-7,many,CASSPGPAYEQYF
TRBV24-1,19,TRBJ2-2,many,CATSDHRISTGRDTGELFF
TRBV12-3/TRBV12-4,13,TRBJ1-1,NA,CASRPGESGEAFF
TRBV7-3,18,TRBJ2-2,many,CASSTPLTGGPDTGELFF
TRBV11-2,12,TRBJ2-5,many,CASSRVLETQYF
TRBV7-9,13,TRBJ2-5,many,CASQSENQETQYF
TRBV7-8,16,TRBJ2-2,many,CASSLAPSGNTGELFF
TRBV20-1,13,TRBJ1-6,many,CSARTSPNSPLHF
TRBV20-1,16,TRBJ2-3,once,CSAPGTSEEITDTQYF
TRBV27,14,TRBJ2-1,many,CASGTGYSYNEQFF
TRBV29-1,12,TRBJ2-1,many,CSVGSMGNEQFF
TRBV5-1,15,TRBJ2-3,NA,CASSLVQGPTDTQYF
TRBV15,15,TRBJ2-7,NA,CATSPDRAEVYEQYF
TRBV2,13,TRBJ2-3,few,CASSFSDGDTQYF
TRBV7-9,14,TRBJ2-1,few,CASSLGDRANEQFF
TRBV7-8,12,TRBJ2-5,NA,CASSLVLETQYF
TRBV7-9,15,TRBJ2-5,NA,CASSLAGTVGETQYF
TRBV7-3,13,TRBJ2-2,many,CASSLIGTGELFF
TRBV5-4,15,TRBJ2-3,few,CASSLDSGSSDTQYF
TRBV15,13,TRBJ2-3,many,CATSRDQGDTQYF
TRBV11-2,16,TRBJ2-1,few,CASSTLAGGPKYEQFF
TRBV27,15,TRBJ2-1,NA,CASSLSVALYNEQFF
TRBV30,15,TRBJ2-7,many,CAWSEASGFPYEQYF
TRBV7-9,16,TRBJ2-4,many,CASSLGAGLAKNIQYF
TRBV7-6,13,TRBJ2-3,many,CASSVGGSDTQYF
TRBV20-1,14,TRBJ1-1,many,CSARDPQRGTEAFF
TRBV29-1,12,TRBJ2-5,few,CSVAGTEETQYF
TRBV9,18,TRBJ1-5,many,CASSVLSGGPGGNQPQHF
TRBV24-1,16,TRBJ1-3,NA,CATSDPGQGTGNTIYF
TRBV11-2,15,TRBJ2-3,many,CASSSIAGGTDTQYF
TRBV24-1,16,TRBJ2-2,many,CATSDFRQSFTGELFF
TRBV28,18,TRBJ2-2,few,CASSLSLLRDREAGELFF
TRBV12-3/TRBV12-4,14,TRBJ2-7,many,CASSFGVGAYEQYF
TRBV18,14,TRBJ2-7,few,CASSPTGDSYEQYF
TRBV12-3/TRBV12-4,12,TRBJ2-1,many,CASSRDRIRQFF
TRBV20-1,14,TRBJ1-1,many,CSAWGARGDTEAFF
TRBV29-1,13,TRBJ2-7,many,CSAQGAGDYEQYF
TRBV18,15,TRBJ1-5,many,CASSPQQGHNQPQHF
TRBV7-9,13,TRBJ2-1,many,CASSLEAGNEQFF
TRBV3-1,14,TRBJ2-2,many,CASSQVTNTGELFF